These 11 T cell receptor beta chains were sequenced from one sample in a study of T cell responses to AZD1222 COVID-19 vaccine. Sequencing used immunoSEQ multiplex PCR; TCRdb keeps in-frame clones, though not all of them. The sample contains about 190,000 clones, more than 80% of which appear only once. The source was peripheral blood, collected on day 0 of AZD1222 vaccination. The receptors stem from an adult in good health.

To note about this clone: This same CDR3 is encoded by further DNA sequences in the sample. DNA for the CDR3: TGTGCCAGCAGCTTGGCAGGCGCGGGGGCCAACGTCCTGACTTTC. Translation: CASSLAGAGANVLTF. The chain couples TRBV5-6 to TRBJ2-6; D remains unclear. Germline assignment: CDR1 SGHDT and CDR2 YYEEEE. CDR3 length: 15 residues. Trimming removed 0 bases at V and 4 bases at J, with 8 bases between.

The CDR3 bases are TGTGCCAGCTCACCACCGTTAGGAGTAGGGGGCACAGATACGCAGTATTTT. It translates to CASSPPLGVGGTDTQYF. This rearrangement joins TRBV18 to TRBJ2-3; perhaps TRBD1 as D (5 bases). The CDR3 has 17 residues. The germline V gene has CDR1 KGHSH and CDR2 LQKENI. V lost 0 bases and J 1 base, leaving 14 bases between the germline ends. Full variable domain (remainder filled in from reference TRBV18 and TRBJ2-3): NAGVMQNPRHLVRRRGQEARLRCSPMKGHSHVYWYRQLPEEGLKFMVYLQKENIIDESGMPKERFSAEFPKEGPSILRIQQVVRGDSAAYFCASSPPLGVGGTDTQYFGPGTRLTVL.

This chain links TRBV7-9 with TRBJ1-2, with a possible D match to TRBD1 (5 bases). From germline, CDR1 is SEHNR and CDR2 FQNEAQ (reference sequence). Deletions cut 3 bases from V and 2 bases from J, with 19 bases between. CDR3 size: 17 residues. The CDR3 DNA reads TGTGCCAGCAGCTTGAGGGGTGGGTCGGCCGTGAACTATGGCTACACCTTC. Its translation: CASSLRGGSAVNYGYTF.

The chain combines TRBV4-1 with TRBJ2-1; the match to TRBD1 covers 10 bases. CDR3 length equals 15 residues. Germline loops: CDR1 MGHRA, CDR2 YSYEKL. Trimming at V came to 6 bases and at J to 5 bases, leaving 7 bases not matched to a gene. CDR3 nucleotides: TGCGCCAGCAGGCAGGGACAGGGGATTCACAATGAGCAGTTCTTC. Residues: CASRQGQGIHNEQFF.

The V and J genes are TRBV7-9 and TRBJ1-5, with D perhaps matching TRBD1 (5 bases). The CDR3 covers 16 residues. CDR1 and CDR2 from the germline V gene are SEHNR and FQNEAQ (reference sequence). V was trimmed by 5 bases and J by 2 bases, leaving 16 bases between them. The CDR3 is CASSQSYGARNQPQHF. CDR3 DNA: TGTGCCAGCAGCCAATCGTACGGGGCCCGCAATCAGCCCCAGCATTTT. Full variable domain (missing parts from reference TRBV7-9 and TRBJ1-5): DTGVSQNPRHKITKRGQNVTFRCDPISEHNRLYWYRQTLGQGPEFLTYFQNEAQLEKSRLLSDRFSAERPKGSFSTLEIQRTEQGDSAMYLCASSQSYGARNQPQHFGDGTRLSIL.

This clone was seen just once. The rearrangement uses TRBV6-6 and TRBJ1-2; D call uncertain. The CDR3 loop spans 14 amino acids. Germline V CDR1 and CDR2: MNHNY, SVGAGI (reference sequence). The V end was cut by 4 bases, the J end by 2 bases, with 11 bases between. CDR3 amino acids: CASSSLRANYGYTF. DNA for the CDR3: TGTGCCAGCAGTTCCCTCCGGGCCAACTATGGCTACACCTTC.

The chain recombines TRBV29-1 with TRBJ1-5; 9 nucleotides align to TRBD1. V lost 6 bases and J lost 7; bases outside the gene matches: 7. The CDR3 is 13 residues long. CDR1 SQVTM and CDR2 ANQGSEA come from the germline V gene. CDR3 region: CSVQDRGGQPQHF. The CDR3 DNA sequence: TGCAGCGTCCAGGACAGGGGCGGACAGCCCCAGCATTTT.

The V gene is TRBV3-1 (or the pseudogene TRBV3-2), the J gene TRBJ2-5, with D possibly matching TRBD2 (6 bases). V lost 2 bases to trimming and J lost 2 bases, with 12 bases between them. From germline, CDR1 is LGHDT and CDR2 YNNKEL (reference sequence). The CDR3 loop spans 15 amino acids. CDR3 sequence reads: CASSQQRAGQETQYF. The CDR3 DNA follows: TGTGCCAGCAGCCAACAGCGGGCGGGTCAAGAGACCCAGTACTTC.

The chain combines TRBV6-1 with TRBJ2-6; D not certain. Trimming pared 4 bases from V and 0 bases from J, leaving 16 bases between. Germline values: CDR1 MNHNS, CDR2 SASEGT. CDR3 length equals 18 residues. CDR3 sequence (DNA): TGTGCCAGCAGTGGAACCCTTGGCGGAAACTCTGGGGCCAACGTCCTGACTTTC. This encodes CASSGTLGGNSGANVLTF.

The chain is built from TRBV6-6 and TRBJ2-1; D not resolved. The germline CDR1 and CDR2 sequences are MNHNY and SVGAGI (reference sequence). Trimming cost V 7 bases and J 6 bases, with 7 bases left between them. The CDR3 runs to 11 residues. This CDR3 is CASTPGNEQFF. CDR3 DNA: TGTGCCAGCACCCCGGGCAATGAGCAGTTCTTC.

This clone was recorded once. This chain links TRBV3-1 (or the pseudogene TRBV3-2) with TRBJ1-4; no reliable D call. This CDR3 comprises 11 residues. V was pared by 1 base and J by 15 bases, with 9 bases between. Germline values: CDR1 LGHDT, CDR2 YNNKEL (reference sequence). This chain's CDR3 is CASSQGAALFF. CDR3 in DNA: TGTGCCAGCAGCCAAGGGGCGGCCTTGTTTTTT.